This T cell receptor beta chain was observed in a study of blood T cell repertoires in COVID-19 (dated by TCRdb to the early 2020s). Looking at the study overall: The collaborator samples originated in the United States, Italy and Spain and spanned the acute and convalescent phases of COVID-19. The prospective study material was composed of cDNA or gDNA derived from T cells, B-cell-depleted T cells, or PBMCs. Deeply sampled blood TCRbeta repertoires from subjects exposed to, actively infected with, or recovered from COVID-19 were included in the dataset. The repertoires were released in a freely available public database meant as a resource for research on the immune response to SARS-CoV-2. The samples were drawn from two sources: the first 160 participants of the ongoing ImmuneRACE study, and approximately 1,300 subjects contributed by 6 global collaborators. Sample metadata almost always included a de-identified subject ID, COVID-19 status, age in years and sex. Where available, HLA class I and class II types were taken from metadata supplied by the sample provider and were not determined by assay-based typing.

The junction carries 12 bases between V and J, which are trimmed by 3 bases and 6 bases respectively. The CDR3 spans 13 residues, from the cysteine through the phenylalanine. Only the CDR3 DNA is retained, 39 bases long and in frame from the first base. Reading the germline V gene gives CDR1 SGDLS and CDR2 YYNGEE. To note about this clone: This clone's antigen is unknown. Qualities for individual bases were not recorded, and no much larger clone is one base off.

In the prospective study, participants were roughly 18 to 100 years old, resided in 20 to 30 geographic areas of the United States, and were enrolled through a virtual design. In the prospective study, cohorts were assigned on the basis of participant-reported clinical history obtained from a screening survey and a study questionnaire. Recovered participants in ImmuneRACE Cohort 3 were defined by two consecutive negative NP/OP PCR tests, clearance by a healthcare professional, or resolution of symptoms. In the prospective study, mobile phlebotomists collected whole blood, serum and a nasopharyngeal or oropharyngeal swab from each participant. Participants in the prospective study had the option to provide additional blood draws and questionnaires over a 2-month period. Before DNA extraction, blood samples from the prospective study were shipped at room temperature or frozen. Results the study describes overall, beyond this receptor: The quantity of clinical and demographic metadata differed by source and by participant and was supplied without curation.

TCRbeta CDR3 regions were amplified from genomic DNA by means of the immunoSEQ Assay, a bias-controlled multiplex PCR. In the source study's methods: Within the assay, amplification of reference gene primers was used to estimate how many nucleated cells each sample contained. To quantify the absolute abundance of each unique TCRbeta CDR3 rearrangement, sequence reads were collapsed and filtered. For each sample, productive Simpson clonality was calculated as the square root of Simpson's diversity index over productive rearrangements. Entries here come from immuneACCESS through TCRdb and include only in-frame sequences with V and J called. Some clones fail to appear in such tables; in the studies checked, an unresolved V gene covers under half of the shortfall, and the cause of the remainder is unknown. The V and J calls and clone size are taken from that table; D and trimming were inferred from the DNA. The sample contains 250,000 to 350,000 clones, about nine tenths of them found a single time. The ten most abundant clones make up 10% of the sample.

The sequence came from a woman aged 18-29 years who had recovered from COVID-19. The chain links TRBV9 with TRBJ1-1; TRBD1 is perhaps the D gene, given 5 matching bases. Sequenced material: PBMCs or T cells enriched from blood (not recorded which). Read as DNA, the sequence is TGTGCCAGCAGCGCAGGGTCGGTCGCTGAAGCTTTCTTT. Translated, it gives CASSAGSVAEAFF.